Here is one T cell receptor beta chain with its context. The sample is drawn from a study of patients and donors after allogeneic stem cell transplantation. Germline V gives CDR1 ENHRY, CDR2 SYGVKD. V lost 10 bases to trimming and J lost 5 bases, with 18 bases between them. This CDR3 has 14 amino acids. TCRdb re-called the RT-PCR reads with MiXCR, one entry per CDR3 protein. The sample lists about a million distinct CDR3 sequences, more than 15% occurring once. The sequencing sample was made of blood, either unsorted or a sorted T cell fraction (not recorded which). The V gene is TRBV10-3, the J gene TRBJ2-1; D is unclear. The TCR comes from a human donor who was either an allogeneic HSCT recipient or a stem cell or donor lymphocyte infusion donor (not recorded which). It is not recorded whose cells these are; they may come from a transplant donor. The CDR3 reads CATSPPAGDNEQFF. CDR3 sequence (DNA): TGTGCCACCTCCCCGCCCGCTGGGGACAATGAGCAGTTCTTC.